The 9 T cell receptor beta chains below all came from one sample that was sequenced in a study of beta chain features in type 1 diabetes (dated by TCRdb to 2017 to 2018). Receptors were amplified or captured by the immunoSEQ multiplex PCR assay. The entire amount of isolated RNA was reverse transcribed using the High Capacity cDNA Reverse Transcription Kit, so the sequenced TCRB transcripts were expressed ones. Sourced from immuneACCESS, this table was stored by TCRdb with only in-frame sequences that have V and J called. A share of the clones is absent; for the studies checked, an unresolved V gene accounts for under half, and the remainder has no known explanation. The sample table lists around 280,000 clones, approximately 8.1% of them with a count of one. Roughly 1% of the sample belongs to the ten largest clones. Specimen: central memory CD4+ T cells from blood. All receptors come from a woman aged 18-29 years in good health.

The V call is TRBV7-2, the J call TRBJ2-3; TRBD1 matches at 11 bases. CDR1 SGHTA and CDR2 FQGNSA come from the germline V gene. The CDR3 is 14 residues long. After removal of 5 bases from V and 7 bases from J, the junction contained 5 bases not matched to a gene. This CDR3 is CASSRGQGAHTQYF. As DNA, the CDR3 is TGTGCCAGCAGCCGTGGACAGGGGGCCCATACGCAGTATTTT.

V usage is TRBV11-2 and J usage is TRBJ2-5; D may be TRBD1 (6 bases). This CDR3 has 14 amino acids. CDR1 is SGHAT, CDR2 FQNNGV, per germline. V gave up 5 bases and J gave up 4 bases, with 14 bases separating them. In DNA, the CDR3 is TGTGCCAGCAGCCCGCACTTGGGGGCAGAGACCCAGTACTTC. It codes for CASSPHLGAETQYF.

The rearrangement links TRBV27 to TRBJ1-5; 7 positions agree with TRBD1. This CDR3 has 18 amino acids. The germline gives CDR1 MNHEY, CDR2 SMNVEV (reference sequence). The V gene end was trimmed by 2 bases and the J gene end by 4 bases; junction bases not matched to a gene: 14. In DNA, the CDR3 is TGTGCCAGCAGTTTACCCGAGACAGGGCCGGAAAGAAATCAGCCCCAGCATTTT. As protein: CASSLPETGPERNQPQHF.

The chain employs TRBV29-1 and TRBJ1-5; D ambiguous. Trimming left V 3 bases short and J 2 bases short, with 11 bases between. Per germline, CDR1 SQVTM and CDR2 ANQGSEA. The CDR3 consists of 14 residues. The CDR3 bases are TGCAGCGTTGAGGGCAGCCTATGCAATCAGCCCCAGCATTTT. It yields the protein CSVEGSLCNQPQHF.

In its sample, this clone was seen a few times. This chain connects TRBV5-1 to TRBJ1-5, with D perhaps TRBD1 (6 bases). CDR1 and CDR2 from the germline V gene are SGHRS and YFSETQ. CDR3 size: 15 residues. With 0 bases removed from V and 6 bases from J, the gap between germline ends came to 13 bases. The CDR3 sequence is CASSLDTGMGQPQHF. CDR3 DNA sequence: TGCGCCAGCAGCTTGGATACAGGGATGGGTCAGCCCCAGCATTTT.

This clone was picked up a small number of times. The chain has TRBV28 and TRBJ1-6; D gene ambiguous. CDR3 size: 14 residues. Germline lookup yields CDR1 MDHEN and CDR2 SYDVKM. Trimming left V 7 bases short and J 0 bases short, with 7 bases between. CDR3 in amino acids: CASMEGSYNSPLHF. The CDR3 DNA sequence: TGTGCCAGCATGGAGGGCTCCTATAATTCACCCCTCCACTTT.

The chain couples TRBV19 to TRBJ1-1; D is ambiguous. Germline assignment: CDR1 LNHDA and CDR2 SQIVND (reference sequence). The length of the CDR3 is 15 residues. V was shortened by 1 base and J by 0 bases, with 9 bases between the two germline ends. CDR3 in amino acids: CASSIGRLMNTEAFF. CDR3 bases: TGTGCCAGTAGTATAGGAAGGCTTATGAACACTGAAGCTTTCTTT.

The CDR3 protein is CASSEAGQGADTIYF. DNA of the CDR3: TGTGCCAGCAGTGAAGCCGGACAGGGGGCGGACACCATATATTTT. The genes are TRBV2 and TRBJ1-3; 11 bases match TRBD1. Germline V CDR1 and CDR2: SNHLY, FYNNEI. V lost 0 bases to trimming and J lost 8 bases; unmatched junction nucleotides: 3. CDR3 length: 15 amino acids.

As to this clone: The same CDR3 is also encoded by other DNA sequences in this sample. V is TRBV25-1 and J is TRBJ2-7; 7 nucleotides agree with TRBD1. V lost 6 bases to trimming and J lost 5 bases; unmatched junction nucleotides: 16. Germline V gives CDR1 MGHDK, CDR2 SYGVNS. The length of the CDR3 is 16 residues. The CDR3 coding sequence is TGTGCCAGCAGCTACCGATCCCCTACAGGGGTCGACGAGCAGTACTTC. Protein product: CASSYRSPTGVDEQYF.